The rows below give T cell receptor beta chains drawn from one sample of a study of post-analysis software for immune sequencing data. Using its own MiXCR run on the PCR reads, TCRdb lists one record per CDR3 protein. Among roughly 540,000 distinct CDR3 sequences, 30% to 40% were seen once, and the ten largest hold approximately 6%. What was sequenced was blood. The receptors derive from a girl under 18 with multiple sclerosis. The CDR3 runs from the conserved cysteine through the conserved F or W. D genes are given only for firm matches. Rows give clone size only sometimes, using once, few, many, or a class for an expanded clone.

V	length	D	J	size	DNA	CDR3
TRBV2	16	TRBD2	TRBJ2-1	.	TGTGCCAGCAGTGGGACTAGCGGGGGGCAGAACAATGAGCAGTTCTTC	CASSGTSGGQNNEQFF
TRBV5-6	13	.	TRBJ1-2	.	TGTGCCAGCAGCGCGGCGGCGGGCTATGGCTACACCTTC	CASSAAAGYGYTF
TRBV5-1	16	TRBD2	TRBJ2-7	few	TGCGCCAGCAGCCTCCAGGGGGTAGCGGGGGGCTACGAGCAGTACTTC	CASSLQGVAGGYEQYF
TRBV20-1	12	.	TRBJ1-2	few	TGCAGTGCCCTCGACACAAACTATGGCTACACCTTC	CSALDTNYGYTF
TRBV20-1	16	.	TRBJ1-2	few	TGCAGTGCTAGGGGGACCTTTGGTGGGATCAACTATGGCTACACCTTC	CSARGTFGGINYGYTF
TRBV10-3	16	.	TRBJ1-5	.	TGTGCCATCAGTGACTTCGGGGGTGGAGGCAATCAGCCCCAGCATTTT	CAISDFGGGGNQPQHF
TRBV29-1	12	.	TRBJ1-1	.	TGCAGCGTTGTCAGGGGTAACACTGAAGCTTTCTTT	CSVVRGNTEAFF
TRBV7-2	14	.	TRBJ1-5	.	TGTGCCAGCAGCCCCCGGTATAGCAATCAGCCCCAGCATTTT	CASSPRYSNQPQHF
TRBV5-5	15	.	TRBJ2-5	.	TGTGCCAGCAGCTCCGCGGACAGAATTGAAGAGACCCAGTACTTC	CASSSADRIEETQYF
TRBV5-1	14	.	TRBJ2-3	few	TGCGCCAGCAGCTTGGCCCAGAGACAGGATACGCAGTATTTT	CASSLAQRQDTQYF
TRBV9	15	TRBD1	TRBJ1-1	.	TGTGCCAGCAGCGTAGGACAGGGGGCGCGTCCGGAAGCTTTCTTT	CASSVGQGARPEAFF
TRBV7-8	14	.	TRBJ1-5	.	TGTGCCAGCAGGACAAGTGATAGCAATCAGCCCCAGCATTTT	CASRTSDSNQPQHF
TRBV12-3/TRBV12-4	14	.	TRBJ1-2	.	TGTGCCAGCAGCAGGGGCAGCCCCAACTATGGCTACACCTTC	CASSRGSPNYGYTF
TRBV18	12	.	TRBJ2-7	.	TGTGCCAGCTCACCATGGGGTAGCGAGCAGTACTTC	CASSPWGSEQYF
TRBV29-1	15	TRBD2	TRBJ2-7	few	TGCAGCGTTGAAGCGGCAGGGAGGGACTCCTACGAGCAGTACTTC	CSVEAAGRDSYEQYF
TRBV3-1	13	.	TRBJ2-2	.	TGTGCCAGCAGCCAGGGGGTAAGCCGGGAGCTGTTTTTT	CASSQGVSRELFF
TRBV20-1	15	TRBD1	TRBJ1-4	.	TGCAGTGCTACAAGGACAGGACGTACTAATGAAAAACTGTTTTTT	CSATRTGRTNEKLFF
TRBV20-1	14	.	TRBJ2-5	.	TGCAGTGCTAGGGGGGCACTAGGGGAAGAGACCCAGTACTTC	CSARGALGEETQYF
TRBV5-1	18	TRBD2	TRBJ2-4	.	TGCGCCAGCACCCCGCGGCCTAGCGGCTTTCTAGCCAAAAACATTCAGTACTTC	CASTPRPSGFLAKNIQYF
TRBV10-2	14	.	TRBJ2-1	.	TGCGCCAGCAGTGAGTCGGATCGGGACCGTGAGCAGTTCTTC	CASSESDRDREQFF
TRBV6-5	17	.	TRBJ1-6	few	TGTGCCAGCAGTTACTTGACGGAGAGCTCCTATAATTCACCCCTCCACTTT	CASSYLTESSYNSPLHF
TRBV15	14	.	TRBJ2-3	few	TGTGCCACCAGCAGAGTCCCGGGAACGGATACGCAGTATTTT	CATSRVPGTDTQYF
TRBV9	15	.	TRBJ1-1	.	TGTGCCAGCAGCGTCGCTCCGGGTTCTAACACTGAAGCTTTCTTT	CASSVAPGSNTEAFF
TRBV10-1	13	.	TRBJ1-1	once	TGCGCCAGCAGTGAGTCGGGGCAGTATGAAGCTTTCTTT	CASSESGQYEAFF
TRBV29-1	14	.	TRBJ2-1	.	TGCAGCGCCGCCGGGGCAGATTTCTACAATGAGCAGTTCTTC	CSAAGADFYNEQFF
TRBV4-1	16	.	TRBJ2-3	.	TGCGCCAGCAGCCAAGATAGTGTCCTTAGCACAGATACGCAGTATTTT	CASSQDSVLSTDTQYF
TRBV25-1	14	.	TRBJ2-7	.	TGTGCCAGCAGGGCCCATCAGGGACCCTACGAGCAGTACTTC	CASRAHQGPYEQYF
TRBV4-1	14	.	TRBJ1-2	.	TGCGCCAGCAGCCACACCGGGAAGGAGTCAGGCTACACCTTC	CASSHTGKESGYTF
TRBV15	16	TRBD2	TRBJ2-7	.	TGTGCCACCAGCAGACTAGCGGGGGGACCCTACAATGAGCAGTACTTC	CATSRLAGGPYNEQYF
TRBV20-1	12	.	TRBJ1-2	.	TGCAGTGCTGCCGAGGGCGACTATGGCTACACCTTC	CSAAEGDYGYTF
TRBV11-2	16	TRBD1	TRBJ2-7	.	TGTGCCAGCAGCTTAGAATGGACAGGGGGACGGTACGAGCAGTACTTC	CASSLEWTGGRYEQYF
TRBV29-1	12	.	TRBJ2-7	few	TGCAGCGCAGGAGAGCAGACCTACGAGCAGTACTTC	CSAGEQTYEQYF
TRBV6-6	12	.	TRBJ1-5	once	TGTGCCAGCAGTTACGGGGGGGGGCCCCAGCATTTT	CASSYGGGPQHF
TRBV5-6	17	TRBD2	TRBJ2-5	.	TGTGCCAGCAGCTTGAGACTAGCAGCTTTCCCGGGTGAGACCCAGTACTTC	CASSLRLAAFPGETQYF
TRBV9	16	.	TRBJ2-2	.	TGTGCCAGCAGCGTAGCTGGACGCCCAGGCACCGGGGAGCTGTTTTTT	CASSVAGRPGTGELFF
TRBV29-1	12	.	TRBJ1-2	.	TGCAGCGTCGAAACATCGCCGTATGGCTACACCTTC	CSVETSPYGYTF
TRBV7-8	14	.	TRBJ2-7	few	TGTGCCAGCAGCTCGCGCAGGGTCGACTACGAGCAGTACTTC	CASSSRRVDYEQYF
TRBV29-1	11	TRBD1	TRBJ1-4	few	TGCAGCGGATACACTTGGGACAGAGTGTTTTTT	CSGYTWDRVFF
TRBV5-1	18	TRBD2	TRBJ2-1	few	TGCGCCAGCAGCGGGGGACTAGCGGGGGCTCATGGGTACAATGAGCAGTTCTTC	CASSGGLAGAHGYNEQFF
TRBV5-1	14	.	TRBJ2-7	.	TGCGCCAGCAGCTTGGATGGCAGTTACTACGAGCAGTACTTC	CASSLDGSYYEQYF